This T cell receptor (beta chain) originates from a study of CD4+ T cells in melanoma. On this clone: Its matching antigen is unknown.

Profiled with immunoSEQ multiplex PCR; TCRdb holds only in-frame clones, not every one. The data show under 20,000 clones, 70% to 80% seen once. Study-level findings and limits: Reportedly, melanoma neoantigen-specific CD4+ T cells showed varied differentiation states. A reported correlation linked neoantigen-specific CD4+ T cells to CD8+, macrophage and B cell function.

The CDR3 spans 15 residues. V gave up 6 bases and J gave up 0 bases, with 17 bases separating them. In germline, CDR1 is SQVTM, CDR2 ANQGSEA. The chain has TRBV29-1 and TRBJ2-5; the D call may be TRBD1 or TRBD2 (5 bases each). Sequencing was done on a sample of cells from a culture (not recorded whether cultured in vitro). The receptor was derived from a human donor with melanoma. CDR3 in DNA: TGCAGCGTCTACACGGGACCGAGGAACCAAGAGACCCAGTACTTC. It translates to CSVYTGPRNQETQYF.